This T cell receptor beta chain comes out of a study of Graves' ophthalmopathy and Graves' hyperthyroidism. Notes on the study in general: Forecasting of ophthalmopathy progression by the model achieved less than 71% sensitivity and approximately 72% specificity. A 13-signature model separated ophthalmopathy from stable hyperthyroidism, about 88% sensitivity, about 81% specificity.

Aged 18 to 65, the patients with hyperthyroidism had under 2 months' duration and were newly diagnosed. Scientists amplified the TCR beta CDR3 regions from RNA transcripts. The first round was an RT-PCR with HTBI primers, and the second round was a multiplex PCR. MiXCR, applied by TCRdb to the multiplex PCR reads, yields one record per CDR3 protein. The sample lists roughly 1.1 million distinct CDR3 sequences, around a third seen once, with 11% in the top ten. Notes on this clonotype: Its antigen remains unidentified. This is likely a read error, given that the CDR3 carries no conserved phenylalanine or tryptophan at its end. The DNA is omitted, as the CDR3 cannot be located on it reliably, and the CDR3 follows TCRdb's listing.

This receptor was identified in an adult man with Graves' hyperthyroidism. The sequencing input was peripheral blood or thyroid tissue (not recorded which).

CDR3 amino acids: CASSEGAGAHY. The rearrangement uses TRBV25-1 and TRBJ1-1; the tabulated D call, TRBD1, remains unverified against the DNA. Germline V CDR1 and CDR2: MGHDK, SYGVNS. The CDR3 has 11 amino acids, counting both end residues.